The clone carrying this T cell receptor beta chain has at least ten counts. Its target is unknown. This CDR3 region has 15 residues. The germline gives CDR1 LNHNV, CDR2 YYDKDF (reference sequence). Trimming removed 0 bases from V and 9 bases from J, with 12 bases in between. These data are taken from a study of T cell repertoires in cytomegalovirus infection. TCRdb processed the reads anew with MiXCR; each CDR3 protein has one entry. The sample includes around 99,000 distinct CDR3 sequences, around 28% of them seen just once. The chain links TRBV15 to TRBJ1-6; a possible D gene is TRBD1 (5 bases). Sequencing was performed on CD8+ T cells from cultured PBMCs, taken from culture after CMV antigen stimulation. This receptor was taken from a human donor in good health (CMV status not recorded). Some clones in this sample may be carry-over from other donors' samples. The CDR3 nucleotides are TGTGCCACCAGCAGAGATTGGGACTTGGGTTCACCCCTCCACTTT. This encodes CATSRDWDLGSPLHF.